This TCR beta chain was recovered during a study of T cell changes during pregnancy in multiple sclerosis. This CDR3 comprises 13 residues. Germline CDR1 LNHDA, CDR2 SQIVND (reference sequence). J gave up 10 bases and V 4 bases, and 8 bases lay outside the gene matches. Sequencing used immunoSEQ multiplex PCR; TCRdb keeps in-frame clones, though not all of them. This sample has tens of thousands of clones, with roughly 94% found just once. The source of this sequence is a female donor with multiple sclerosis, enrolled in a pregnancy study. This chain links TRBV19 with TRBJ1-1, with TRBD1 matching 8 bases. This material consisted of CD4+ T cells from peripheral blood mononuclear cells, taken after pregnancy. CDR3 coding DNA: TGTGCCAGTAGTACAAGGACAGGGCCTTCAGCTTTCTTT. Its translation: CASSTRTGPSAFF.